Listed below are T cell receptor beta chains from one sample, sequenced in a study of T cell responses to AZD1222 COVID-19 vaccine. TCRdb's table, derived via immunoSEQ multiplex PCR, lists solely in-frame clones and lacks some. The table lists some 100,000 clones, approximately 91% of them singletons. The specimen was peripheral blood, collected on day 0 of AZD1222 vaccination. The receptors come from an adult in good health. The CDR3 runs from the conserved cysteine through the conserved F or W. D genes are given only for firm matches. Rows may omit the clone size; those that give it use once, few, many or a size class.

CDR3: CSVDLKVLSPDPPGGHEQYF; DNA: TGCAGCGTTGATTTAAAGGTTCTCTCGCCGGACCCCCCCGGGGGCCACGAGCAGTACTTC; D: NA; size: NA; V: TRBV29-1; J: TRBJ2-7
CDR3: CASSPTGTGTYEQYF; DNA: TGTGCCAGCAGTCCTACCGGGACAGGAACCTACGAGCAGTACTTC; D: TRBD1; size: NA; V: TRBV6-5; J: TRBJ2-7
CDR3: CASSWTSGYSYNEQFF; DNA: TGTGCCAGCAGTTGGACTAGCGGGTACTCCTACAATGAGCAGTTCTTC; D: TRBD2; size: once; V: TRBV2; J: TRBJ2-1
CDR3: CASTLYSNQPQHF; DNA: TGTGCCAGCACCCTGTATAGCAATCAGCCCCAGCATTTT; D: NA; size: NA; V: TRBV28; J: TRBJ1-5
CDR3: CASTYNYAEAFF; DNA: TGTGCCAGCACCTATAATTATGCTGAAGCTTTCTTT; D: NA; size: NA; V: TRBV28; J: TRBJ1-1
CDR3: CASSFDTGEKLFF; DNA: TGTGCCAGCAGTTTCGACACGGGAGAAAAACTGTTTTTT; D: NA; size: NA; V: TRBV28; J: TRBJ1-4
CDR3: CATSSPSTGGLGNEKLFF; DNA: TGTGCCACCAGCAGTCCCTCGACAGGGGGCCTGGGTAATGAAAAACTGTTTTTT; D: TRBD1; size: NA; V: TRBV15; J: TRBJ1-4
CDR3: CAISESTGGSPYNEQFF; DNA: TGTGCCATCAGTGAATCCACGGGTGGCAGCCCTTACAATGAGCAGTTCTTC; D: NA; size: NA; V: TRBV10-3; J: TRBJ2-1
CDR3: CASSPRGAAGTGILNSPLHF; DNA: TGTGCCAGCAGCCCGAGGGGAGCCGCCGGGACAGGGATCTTAAATTCACCCCTCCACTTT; D: TRBD1; size: NA; V: TRBV7-8; J: TRBJ1-6
CDR3: CASSESGVLFYNEQFF; DNA: TGTGCCAGCAGTGAATCAGGGGTCTTATTCTACAATGAGCAGTTCTTC; D: NA; size: NA; V: TRBV2; J: TRBJ2-1
CDR3: CAWSVSGYGYTF; DNA: TGTGCCTGGAGTGTAAGTGGCTATGGCTACACCTTC; D: NA; size: NA; V: TRBV30; J: TRBJ1-2
CDR3: CASRGQENTEAFF; DNA: TGTGCCAGCCGGGGACAGGAAAACACTGAAGCTTTCTTT; D: TRBD1; size: NA; V: TRBV2; J: TRBJ1-1
CDR3: CASSLEEGKLFF; DNA: TGTGCCAGCAGCTTAGAGGAGGGGAAACTGTTTTTT; D: NA; size: NA; V: TRBV7-9; J: TRBJ1-4
CDR3: CSLLGGADVDEQFF; DNA: TGCAGCCTCTTAGGGGGCGCCGATGTTGATGAGCAGTTCTTC; D: TRBD1; size: NA; V: TRBV29-1; J: TRBJ2-1
CDR3: CASSLVQGLGEKLFF; DNA: TGCGCCAGCAGCTTGGTCCAGGGCTTGGGAGAAAAACTGTTTTTT; D: NA; size: NA; V: TRBV5-1; J: TRBJ1-4
CDR3: CASTFRRYSGELFF; DNA: TGTGCCAGCACCTTTAGGCGGTACTCGGGGGAGCTGTTTTTT; D: NA; size: NA; V: TRBV27; J: TRBJ2-2
CDR3: CANDRSFFYGYTF; DNA: TGTGCCAACGACCGGAGCTTCTTCTATGGCTACACCTTC; D: NA; size: NA; V: TRBV30; J: TRBJ1-2
CDR3: CASSIDSYGYTF; DNA: TGTGCCAGTAGTATAGACAGTTATGGCTACACCTTC; D: NA; size: NA; V: TRBV19; J: TRBJ1-2
CDR3: CASSPTTSSGEQFF; DNA: TGTGCCAGCAGCCCTACCACTAGTAGCGGTGAGCAGTTCTTC; D: NA; size: NA; V: TRBV11-2; J: TRBJ2-1
CDR3: CASTQGGGSGANVLTF; DNA: TGTGCCAGCACCCAAGGGGGGGGTTCTGGGGCCAACGTCCTGACTTTC; D: NA; size: NA; V: TRBV2; J: TRBJ2-6
CDR3: CASKTRDRGGAEAFF; DNA: TGTGCCAGTAAAACCAGAGACAGGGGAGGGGCTGAAGCTTTCTTT; D: TRBD1; size: NA; V: TRBV27; J: TRBJ1-1
CDR3: CASSQGAGWDDEQFF; DNA: TGTGCCAGCAGCCAAGGAGCGGGATGGGACGATGAGCAGTTCTTC; D: TRBD2; size: NA; V: TRBV4-2; J: TRBJ2-1
CDR3: CASSPRPVLYNSPLHF; DNA: TGTGCCAGCAGCCCTCGTCCAGTGCTTTATAATTCACCCCTCCACTTT; D: NA; size: NA; V: TRBV3-1/TRBV3-2; J: TRBJ1-6
CDR3: CASSTGEDTEAFF; DNA: TGTGCCAGCAGCACCGGTGAGGACACTGAAGCTTTCTTT; D: NA; size: NA; V: TRBV7-2; J: TRBJ1-1
CDR3: CSVVKAGPGGYTF; DNA: TGCAGCGTTGTAAAGGCGGGGCCGGGCGGCTACACCTTC; D: NA; size: NA; V: TRBV29-1; J: TRBJ1-2
CDR3: CASSAPPGTSGTVYNEQFF; DNA: TGTGCCAGCAGTGCCCCACCCGGGACTAGCGGGACTGTGTACAATGAGCAGTTCTTC; D: TRBD2; size: NA; V: TRBV27; J: TRBJ2-1
CDR3: CASSGGTSGLQETQYF; DNA: TGTGCCAGCAGCGGCGGGACTAGCGGCCTACAAGAGACCCAGTACTTC; D: TRBD2; size: NA; V: TRBV5-4; J: TRBJ2-5
CDR3: CASSLRQGESPLHF; DNA: TGTGCCAGCAGCTTAAGACAGGGAGAGTCACCCCTCCACTTT; D: TRBD1; size: NA; V: TRBV7-3; J: TRBJ1-6
CDR3: CASSDLSGNEQFF; DNA: TGTGCCAGCAGTGACCTTAGCGGCAATGAGCAGTTCTTC; D: NA; size: NA; V: TRBV28; J: TRBJ2-1
CDR3: CASSLVGVSYNEQFF; DNA: TGTGCCAGCAGCTTAGTGGGCGTCTCCTACAATGAGCAGTTCTTC; D: NA; size: NA; V: TRBV7-9; J: TRBJ2-1
CDR3: CASSQELSTGQYF; DNA: TGTGCCAGCAGCCAAGAATTAAGTACAGGGCAGTACTTC; D: NA; size: NA; V: TRBV3-1/TRBV3-2; J: TRBJ2-5
CDR3: CASSLTPDRFSPLHF; DNA: TGTGCCAGCAGCTTAACCCCAGACAGGTTCTCACCCCTCCACTTT; D: NA; size: once; V: TRBV7-2; J: TRBJ1-6
CDR3: CASSVVGMETQYF; DNA: TGTGCCAGCAGTGTGGTAGGGATGGAGACCCAGTACTTC; D: NA; size: NA; V: TRBV2; J: TRBJ2-5
CDR3: CSARGVYGYTF; DNA: TGCAGTGCTAGAGGAGTCTATGGCTACACCTTC; D: NA; size: NA; V: TRBV20-1; J: TRBJ1-2
CDR3: CASSWGTGRTQYF; DNA: TGTGCCAGCAGTTGGGGGACCGGGCGGACCCAGTACTTC; D: NA; size: NA; V: TRBV6-5; J: TRBJ2-5
CDR3: CASSIGQGGSPLHF; DNA: TGTGCCAGCAGCATAGGACAGGGGGGCTCACCCCTCCACTTT; D: TRBD1; size: NA; V: TRBV5-6; J: TRBJ1-6
CDR3: CASSQGPSTEAFF; DNA: TGTGCCAGCAGCCAGGGACCGAGCACTGAAGCTTTCTTT; D: NA; size: few; V: TRBV12-3/TRBV12-4; J: TRBJ1-1
CDR3: CASSLVGGDGTDTQYF; DNA: TGTGCCAGCAGCTTAGTAGGCGGAGATGGAACAGATACGCAGTATTTT; D: NA; size: once; V: TRBV7-2; J: TRBJ2-3
CDR3: CASITDRNQPQHF; DNA: TGTGCCAGCATCACGGACAGAAATCAGCCCCAGCATTTT; D: NA; size: NA; V: TRBV28; J: TRBJ1-5
CDR3: CASSTHRAGQPQHF; DNA: TGTGCCAGCAGTACCCACAGGGCAGGTCAGCCCCAGCATTTT; D: NA; size: NA; V: TRBV28; J: TRBJ1-5
CDR3: CASSLDPLANSPLHF; DNA: TGTGCCAGCAGCCTCGACCCCTTAGCTAATTCACCCCTCCACTTT; D: NA; size: NA; V: TRBV28; J: TRBJ1-6
CDR3: CASSLAVPSVNYGYTF; DNA: TGTGCCAGCAGCTTAGCTGTCCCGTCAGTTAACTATGGCTACACCTTC; D: NA; size: NA; V: TRBV7-8; J: TRBJ1-2
CDR3: CASSAPGGGLFF; DNA: TGTGCCAGCAGTGCCCCGGGCGGAGGGCTGTTTTTT; D: NA; size: NA; V: TRBV2; J: TRBJ1-4
CDR3: CASSRGGRDGYTF; DNA: TGTGCCAGCAGCCGGGGAGGGCGCGATGGCTACACCTTC; D: NA; size: NA; V: TRBV3-1/TRBV3-2; J: TRBJ1-2
CDR3: CASSSTDRDSYEQYF; DNA: TGTGCCAGCAGCTCTACGGACAGGGACTCCTACGAGCAGTACTTC; D: TRBD1; size: NA; V: TRBV7-3; J: TRBJ2-7
CDR3: CASSNDDPTAGRDSNQPQHF; DNA: TGTGCCAGCAGCAACGACGATCCAACGGCGGGTAGGGATAGCAATCAGCCCCAGCATTTT; D: NA; size: NA; V: TRBV21-1; J: TRBJ1-5
CDR3: CASSLEAGLQPQHF; DNA: TGTGCCAGCAGCTTAGAGGCAGGGCTTCAGCCCCAGCATTTT; D: NA; size: once; V: TRBV7-9; J: TRBJ1-5
CDR3: CASSPGGTSSAYNEQFF; DNA: TGTGCCAGCTCACCGGGGGGAACTAGTTCTGCCTACAATGAGCAGTTCTTC; D: NA; size: NA; V: TRBV18; J: TRBJ2-1
CDR3: CASSFYQEGSYEQYF; DNA: TGTGCCAGCAGTTTCTACCAGGAGGGAAGCTACGAGCAGTACTTC; D: NA; size: once; V: TRBV27; J: TRBJ2-7
CDR3: CASTRTGRLNNSPLHF; DNA: TGTGCCAGCACCCGGACAGGGCGCCTTAATAATTCACCCCTCCACTTT; D: TRBD1; size: NA; V: TRBV28; J: TRBJ1-6
CDR3: CASSLVADNTEAFF; DNA: TGTGCCAGCAGCTTAGTAGCAGACAACACTGAAGCTTTCTTT; D: NA; size: NA; V: TRBV7-9; J: TRBJ1-1
CDR3: CASSSHLYEQYF; DNA: TGTGCCAGCAGTTCCCACCTCTACGAGCAGTACTTC; D: NA; size: NA; V: TRBV28; J: TRBJ2-7
CDR3: CASSQVRLGEQFF; DNA: TGCGCCAGCAGCCAAGTGAGGTTGGGTGAGCAGTTCTTC; D: NA; size: once; V: TRBV4-1; J: TRBJ2-1
CDR3: CASSVRPGGYSGNTIYF; DNA: TGTGCCAGCAGCGTTAGACCAGGGGGCTACTCTGGAAACACCATATATTTT; D: TRBD1; size: NA; V: TRBV9; J: TRBJ1-3
CDR3: CASSTGVEETQYF; DNA: TGCGCCAGCAGCACAGGGGTTGAAGAGACCCAGTACTTC; D: TRBD1; size: NA; V: TRBV5-1; J: TRBJ2-5
CDR3: CASSPSVGSSEQFF; DNA: TGTGCCAGCAGTCCTTCGGTAGGGAGTAGTGAGCAGTTCTTC; D: NA; size: NA; V: TRBV27; J: TRBJ2-1
CDR3: CASSPQGGSSGNTIYF; DNA: TGTGCCAGCTCACCACAGGGCGGGAGCTCTGGAAACACCATATATTTT; D: NA; size: NA; V: TRBV18; J: TRBJ1-3